The 2 T cell receptor beta chains below were found in one sample sequenced in a study of T cell repertoires in cytomegalovirus infection. A single record per CDR3 protein comes from TCRdb applying MiXCR to the reads. The data show about 270,000 distinct CDR3 sequences, around 20% seen once. These receptors have no known antigen. The specimen comprised cultured PBMCs, sampled from culture after CMV antigen stimulation. The receptors shown here come from a human donor in good health (CMV status not recorded). Some clones in this sample may be carry-over from other donors' samples.

Remarks on this clonotype: A junction boundary mismatches the germline segment, possibly from a read error. The chain employs TRBV6-6 and TRBJ2-6; 9 bases map to TRBD1. Per the germline V gene, CDR1 is MNHNY and CDR2 is SVGAGI (reference sequence). The CDR3 totals 17 residues. The CDR3 loop reads CASTWYGTGFGAKVLTF. The CDR3 coding sequence is TGTGCCAGCACTTGGTACGGGACAGGGTTTGGGGCCAAGGTCCTGACTTTC.

This clonotype came up a few times. The genes are TRBV12-3 or TRBV12-4 and TRBJ1-5; D not certain. The V end lost 2 bases, the J end lost 3 bases, and 8 bases lay between the germline ends. The CDR3 sequence is 14 residues long. The CDR3, as DNA: TGTGCCAGCAGTTTATTCGGGGACAATCAGCCCCAGCATTTT. It codes for CASSLFGDNQPQHF.